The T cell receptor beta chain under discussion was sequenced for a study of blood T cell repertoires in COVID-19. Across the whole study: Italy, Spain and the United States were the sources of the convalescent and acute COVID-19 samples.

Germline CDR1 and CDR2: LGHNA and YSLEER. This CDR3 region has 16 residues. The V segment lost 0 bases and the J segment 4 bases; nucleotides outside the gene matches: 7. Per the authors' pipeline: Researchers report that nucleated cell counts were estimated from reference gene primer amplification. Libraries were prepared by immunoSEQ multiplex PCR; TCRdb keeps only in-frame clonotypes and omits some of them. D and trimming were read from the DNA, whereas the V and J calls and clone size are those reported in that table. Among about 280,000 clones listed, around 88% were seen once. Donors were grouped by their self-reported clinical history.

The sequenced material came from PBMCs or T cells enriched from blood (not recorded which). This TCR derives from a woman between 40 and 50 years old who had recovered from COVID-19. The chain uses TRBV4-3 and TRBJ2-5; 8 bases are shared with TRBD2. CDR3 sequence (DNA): TGCGCCAGCAGCCAAGAGGGAGCGGGAGCTTTAGAGACCCAGTACTTC. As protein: CASSQEGAGALETQYF.